This T cell receptor (beta chain) comes out of a study of OX40 agonist ivuxolimab in advanced cancers. Study as a whole: Across the patients, intravenous ivuxolimab was delivered every 2 weeks at 0.01 to 10 mg/kg.

Worth noting for this clone: What it recognizes is unknown.

The CDR3 totals 16 residues. CDR1 SGHVS and CDR2 FQNEAQ come from the germline V gene. V dropped 1 base and J dropped 1 base, with 11 bases sitting between them. Profiling relied on immunoSEQ multiplex PCR, and the TCRdb table lists in-frame clones only, not all of them. The sample records 120,000 or so clones, 93% being singletons. Study results and caveats: Expanded clones tended on average to be more numerous among CD8+ T cells than CD4+. Clonal expansion by week 6 occurred in CD4+ and CD8+ blood T cells (at 0.1 to 3.0 mg/kg).

The chain couples TRBV7-8 to TRBJ1-5; D unresolved. This specimen consisted of CD4+ or CD8+ T cells sorted from blood, obtained in a trial of the OX40 agonist ivuxolimab. The sequence came from an adult with an advanced solid tumor such as melanoma, head and neck, liver or kidney cancer. The CDR3, as DNA: TGTGCCAGCAGCTTAGTGGGGAAGGGAAGCAATCAGCCCCAGCATTTT. Translated: CASSLVGKGSNQPQHF.